The 7 T cell receptor beta chains below come from one sample, sequenced in a study of human T cells and chemical hapten exposure. Described time point: patch test 2, 6 weeks after DPC sensitization. Treatment specified: therapeutic diphenylcyclopropenone sensitization with weekly scalp DPC. From the RACE reads, TCRdb called clonotypes with MiXCR, one entry per CDR3 protein. In the table there are around 67,000 distinct CDR3 sequences, about 9% of which are singletons. This sample comprised whole blood, obtained in connection with sensitization to the hapten diphenylcyclopropenone (DPC). All receptors come from a woman aged 50 to 60 with alopecia areata. Some clones in this sample may be carry-over from other donors' samples.

There are a few counts of this clonotype. This chain's CDR3 is CASSFTGTGEYEAFF. DNA of the CDR3: TGTGCCAGCAGTTTCACCGGGACAGGGGAGTACGAAGCTTTCTTT. The chain combines TRBV12-3 or TRBV12-4 with TRBJ1-1, with 10 bases matching TRBD1. The CDR3 sequence is 15 residues long. The V segment lost 3 bases and the J segment 8 bases; nucleotides outside the gene matches: 9.

This chain connects TRBV14 to TRBJ2-2; D call uncertain. Germline V gene sequence: CDR1 SGHDN, CDR2 FVKESK. Trimming removed 1 base from V and 2 bases from J, with 11 bases in between. CDR3 length: 16 residues. The CDR3 DNA reads TGTGCCAGCAGCCAAGCGGTAGACGTCAACACCGGGGAGCTGTTTTTT. Its protein product is CASSQAVDVNTGELFF. The full variable domain, with the rest looked up from reference TRBV14 and TRBJ2-2, is EAGVTQFPSHSVIEKGQTVTLRCDPISGHDNLYWYRRVMGKEIKFLLHFVKESKQDESGMPNNRFLAERTGGTYSTLKVQPAELEDSGVYFCASSQAVDVNTGELFFGEGSRLTVL.

This clonotype came up many times. The chain has TRBV20-1 and TRBJ2-7, with a possible D match to TRBD2 (6 bases). There are 13 residues in the CDR3. V lost 7 bases and J 1 base, leaving 14 bases between the germline ends. Germline V gene data show CDR1 as DFQATT and CDR2 as SNEGSKA (reference sequence). The chain's CDR3 is CSVRGLSSYEQYF. In DNA form, the CDR3 reads TGCAGTGTTCGGGGACTCTCGTCCTACGAGCAGTACTTC.

The chain couples TRBV7-9 to TRBJ2-3; 9 bases line up with TRBD2. J was trimmed by 2 bases and V by 3 bases; bases with no gene match: 6. The CDR3 is made up of 16 amino acids. The germline gives CDR1 SEHNR, CDR2 FQNEAQ (reference sequence). The CDR3 nucleotides read TGTGCCAGCAGCTTGACGACTAGCGGATACACAGATACGCAGTATTTT. This sequence encodes CASSLTTSGYTDTQYF.

This clonotype showed up many times. The gene calls are TRBV3-1 and TRBJ1-3; TRBD1 matches 7 bases. Germline trimming cut 10 bases from V and 2 bases from J; bases unmatched to any gene: 11. This CDR3 region has 15 residues. Per the germline V gene, CDR1 is LGHDT and CDR2 is YNNKEL (reference sequence). The CDR3: CATHPVTGPGNTIYF. The CDR3 DNA reads TGTGCCACCCACCCCGTGACAGGGCCTGGAAACACCATATATTTT.

This clonotype was seen a handful of times. V is TRBV12-3 or TRBV12-4 and J is TRBJ1-1; D ambiguous. This CDR3 comprises 13 residues. V lost 4 bases to trimming and J lost 5 bases, with 11 bases between them. DNA of the CDR3: TGTGCCAGCAGTTCTGGGCGACCTACTGAAGCTTTCTTT. Protein product: CASSSGRPTEAFF.

This clonotype was seen at least ten times. The chain couples TRBV4-2 to TRBJ1-3, with D uncertain. The length of the CDR3 is 16 residues. Germline values: CDR1 LGHNA, CDR2 YNFKEQ. Trimming took 1 base from V and 0 from J, leaving 10 bases between them. CDR3 bases: TGTGCCAGCAGCCAAGCCCTTCGGGACTCTGGAAACACCATATATTTT. Translation gives CASSQALRDSGNTIYF.